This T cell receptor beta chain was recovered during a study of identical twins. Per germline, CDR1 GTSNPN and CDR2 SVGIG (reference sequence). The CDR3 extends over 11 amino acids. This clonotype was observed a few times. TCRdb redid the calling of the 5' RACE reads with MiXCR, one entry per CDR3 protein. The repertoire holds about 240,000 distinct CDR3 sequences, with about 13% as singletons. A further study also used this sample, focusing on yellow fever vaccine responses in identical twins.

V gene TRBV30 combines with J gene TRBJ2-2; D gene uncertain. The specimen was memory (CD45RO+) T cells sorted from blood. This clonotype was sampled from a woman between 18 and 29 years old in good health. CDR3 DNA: TGTGCGGAGTCGAACACCGGGGAGCTGTTTTTT. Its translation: CAESNTGELFF.